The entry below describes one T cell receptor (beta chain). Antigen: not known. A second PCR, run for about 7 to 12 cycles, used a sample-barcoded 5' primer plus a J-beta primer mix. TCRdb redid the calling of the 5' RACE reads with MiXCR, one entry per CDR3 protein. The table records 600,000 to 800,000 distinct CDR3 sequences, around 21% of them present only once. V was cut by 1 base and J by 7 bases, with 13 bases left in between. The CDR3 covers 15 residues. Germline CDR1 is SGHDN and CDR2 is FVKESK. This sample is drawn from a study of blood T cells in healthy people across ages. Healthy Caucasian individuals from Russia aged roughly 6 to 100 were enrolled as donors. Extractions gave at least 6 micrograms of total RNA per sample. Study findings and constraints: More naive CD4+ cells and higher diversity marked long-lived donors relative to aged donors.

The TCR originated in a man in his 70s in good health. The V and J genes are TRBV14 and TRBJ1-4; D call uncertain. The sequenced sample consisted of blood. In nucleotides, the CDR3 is TGTGCCAGCAGCCAAGGGCTGGTCCTTGGTGAAAAACTGTTTTTT. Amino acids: CASSQGLVLGEKLFF.